This TCR beta chain was profiled in a study of shared clonotypes between healthy human individuals. The germline CDR1 and CDR2 sequences are SNHLY and FYNNEI. The CDR3 runs 14 residues. V lost 3 bases, J lost 3 bases, and 12 bases lay in between. The table came from immunoSEQ multiplex PCR; TCRdb's copy has only in-frame clones and leaves some out. Altogether about 2.5 million clones are present, approximately 90% being singletons, with the ten largest covering roughly 0.34%. This chain joins TRBV2 and TRBJ2-7; the D is unclear. The specimen was naive CD4+ T cells from PBMCs. Subset specified: CD45RA+ positively selected. The receptor comes from a man younger than 35 in good health. Some clones in this sample may be carry-over from other donors' samples. The CDR3 here is CASSDQGQYYEQYF. As DNA, the CDR3 is TGTGCCAGCAGTGACCAAGGGCAGTACTACGAGCAGTACTTC.